This TCR beta chain was recorded in a study of tissue T cells after allogeneic stem cell transplantation. Germline lookup yields CDR1 LGHDT and CDR2 YNNKEL (reference sequence). The CDR3 contains 12 residues. V gave up 6 bases and J gave up 8 bases, with 13 bases separating them. Clones were sequenced by immunoSEQ multiplex PCR, and TCRdb holds only the in-frame ones, with some missing. The sample lists about 6,800 clones; approximately 54% were seen once. The sequencing used duodenum tissue, collected at autopsy. This chain connects TRBV3-1 (or the pseudogene TRBV3-2) to TRBJ1-2, with D unresolved. The clonotype was recovered from a female donor older than 55 with lung cancer. The CDR3 is CASRNKAGGYTF. The CDR3 bases are TGTGCCAGCAGAAACAAAGCGGGGGGCTACACCTTC.